What follows are 13 T cell receptor beta chains derived from one specimen sequenced in a study of cytomegalovirus exposure and HLA in healthy donors. PCR amplification relied on 60 Vbeta primers (plus 13 Jbeta primers). This table comes from immunoSEQ multiplex PCR, and its TCRdb copy is limited to in-frame clones, with some not included. Of tens of thousands of clones in the sample, over 75% were seen once. The sequenced material came from PBMCs. Every receptor here comes from a male donor in good health and CMV-seropositive.

This rearrangement joins TRBV13 to TRBJ2-1, with D unresolved. The germline gives CDR1 PRHDT, CDR2 FYEKMQ (reference sequence). V gave up 5 bases and J gave up 4 bases, with 9 bases separating them. The CDR3 runs 13 residues. This chain's CDR3 is CASSPQSYNEQFF. DNA of the CDR3: TGTGCCAGCAGCCCACAATCGTACAATGAGCAGTTCTTC. Looking up the rest from reference TRBV13 and TRBJ2-1 gives the full variable domain: AAGVIQSPRHLIKEKRETATLKCYPIPRHDTVYWYQQGPGQDPQFLISFYEKMQSDKGSIPDRFSAQQFSDYHSELNMSSLELGDSALYFCASSPQSYNEQFFGPGTRLTVL.

The genes are TRBV5-1 and TRBJ1-1; maybe TRBD1 (5 bases). The CDR3 loop spans 13 amino acids. From germline, CDR1 is SGHRS and CDR2 YFSETQ. The V end was cut by 3 bases, the J end by 11 bases, with 17 bases between. CDR3 in DNA: TGCGCCAGCAGCTCGGGGGAACGCGGGGAGGCTTTCTTT. Its translation is CASSSGERGEAFF. Together with reference TRBV5-1 and TRBJ1-1, the CDR3 gives the full variable domain: KAGVTQTPRYLIKTRGQQVTLSCSPISGHRSVSWYQQTPGQGLQFLFEYFSETQRNKGNFPGRFSGRQFSNSRSEMNVSTLELGDSALYLCASSSGERGEAFFGQGTRLTVV.

The chain recombines TRBV5-1 with TRBJ2-3; TRBD2 matches 13 bases. This CDR3 is 18 amino acids long. CDR1 SGHRS and CDR2 YFSETQ come from the germline V gene. J was trimmed by 2 bases and V by 7 bases; bases with no gene match: 13. The DNA of the CDR3 is TGCGCCAGCGCACGGGACAGGGGACTAGCGGGACTCACAGATACGCAGTATTTT. This encodes CASARDRGLAGLTDTQYF.

This sequence joins TRBV18 and TRBJ1-5; TRBD1 aligns across 7 bases. The CDR3 has 14 amino acids. Per the germline V gene, CDR1 is KGHSH and CDR2 is LQKENI. Germline trimming cut 3 bases from V and 4 bases from J; bases unmatched to any gene: 3. The CDR3 sequence is CASSPLQGNQPQHF. The DNA of the CDR3 is TGTGCCAGCTCACCGTTACAGGGGAATCAGCCCCAGCATTTT.

V and J are TRBV5-4 and TRBJ2-2, with TRBD1 matching over 9 bases. V shed 4 bases and J 0 bases; nucleotides not matched to a gene: 7. The CDR3 is 17 amino acids. CDR1 and CDR2 from the germline V gene are SGHNT and YYREEE (reference sequence). In DNA form, the CDR3 reads TGTGCCAGCAGCGACCACAGGGGGCTTACGAACACCGGGGAGCTGTTTTTT. Translated: CASSDHRGLTNTGELFF. The full variable domain, in which reference TRBV5-4 and TRBJ2-2 provide the parts outside the CDR3, is ETGVTQSPTHLIKTRGQQVTLRCSSQSGHNTVSWYQQALGQGPQFIFQYYREEENGRGNFPPRFSGLQFPNYSSELNVNALELDDSALYLCASSDHRGLTNTGELFFGEGSRLTVL.

The rearrangement joins TRBV28 to TRBJ2-7; 9 nucleotides align to TRBD2. In germline, CDR1 is MDHEN, CDR2 SYDVKM. This CDR3 spans 14 amino acids. The V gene end was trimmed by 7 bases and the J gene end by 0 bases; junction bases not matched to a gene: 4. CDR3 protein: CASTLSGSSYEQYF. The CDR3 DNA reads as TGTGCCAGCACCCTTAGCGGGAGCTCCTACGAGCAGTACTTC.

The CDR3 nucleotides read TGTGCCAGCAGTCAGGACAGGGAGGGGTATAGCAATCAGCCCCAGCATTTT. Protein: CASSQDREGYSNQPQHF. J is TRBJ1-5 and V is TRBV28; 8 bases are shared with TRBD1. This CDR3 has 17 residues. Germline CDR1 reads MDHEN; CDR2 reads SYDVKM. V lost 5 bases to trimming and J lost 0 bases; unmatched junction nucleotides: 9.

The chain employs TRBV25-1 and TRBJ2-2; TRBD2 matches 8 bases. V dropped 9 bases and J dropped 2; count of bases not matched to a gene: 8. Germline lookup yields CDR1 MGHDK and CDR2 SYGVNS. The CDR3 has 15 residues. The CDR3 DNA reads as TGTGCCAGTCGACTTAGCGGGGTCAACACCGGGGAGCTGTTTTTT. It is translated as CASRLSGVNTGELFF. Complete variable domain (other parts from reference TRBV25-1 and TRBJ2-2): EADIYQTPRYLVIGTGKKITLECSQTMGHDKMYWYQQDPGMELHLIHYSYGVNSTEKGDLSSESTVSRIRTEHFPLTLESARPSHTSQYLCASRLSGVNTGELFFGEGSRLTVL.

This chain connects TRBV5-4 to TRBJ2-7; D possibly corresponds to TRBD1 (7 bases). This CDR3 is built from 14 residues. The germline CDR1 and CDR2 sequences are SGHNT and YYREEE (reference sequence). V lost 5 bases and J lost 4, with 16 bases in between. CDR3 residues: CASRQQGTRYEQYF. The DNA for the CDR3 is TGTGCCAGCAGGCAACAGGGGACTCGGTACGAGCAGTACTTC.

V and J are TRBV5-4 and TRBJ2-1; 10 positions agree with TRBD2. This CDR3 is 16 amino acids long. V lost 2 bases to trimming and J lost 9 bases; unmatched junction nucleotides: 11. The germline CDR1 and CDR2 sequences are SGHNT and YYREEE (reference sequence). The CDR3 DNA follows: TGTGCCAGCAGCTTTTCTAGCGGGAGTGTGTTAGGTGAGCAGTTCTTC. It translates to CASSFSSGSVLGEQFF.

The chain recombines TRBV2 with TRBJ1-4; no reliable D call. V lost 7 bases and J 4 bases, leaving 7 bases between the germline ends. The germline V gene has CDR1 SNHLY and CDR2 FYNNEI. The length of the CDR3 is 12 residues. CDR3 sequence reads: CASTEFNEKLFF. Here the CDR3 DNA reads TGTGCCAGCACCGAGTTTAATGAAAAACTGTTTTTT.

The J gene is TRBJ1-1, the V gene TRBV5-6; no clear D gene. The CDR3 contains 14 residues. Germline-derived CDR1 and CDR2 are SGHDT and YYEEEE. Between the trimmed V and J ends, which lost 0 bases and 5 bases, there was a span of 11 bases. As DNA, the CDR3 is TGTGCCAGCAGCTTGGTTGGCGGAGGGACTGAAGCTTTCTTT. Translation: CASSLVGGGTEAFF.

The V gene is TRBV7-2, the J gene TRBJ1-1, with D possibly TRBD1 on 6 matching bases. CDR1 and CDR2 (germline): SGHTA, FQGNSA. The CDR3 is made up of 16 amino acids. The germline V and J ends were trimmed by 5 bases and 2 bases, with 18 bases remaining between them. The CDR3 is CASSRRTGQLNTEAFF. As DNA, the CDR3 is TGTGCCAGCAGCCGGCGTACCGGACAGTTAAACACTGAAGCTTTCTTT.